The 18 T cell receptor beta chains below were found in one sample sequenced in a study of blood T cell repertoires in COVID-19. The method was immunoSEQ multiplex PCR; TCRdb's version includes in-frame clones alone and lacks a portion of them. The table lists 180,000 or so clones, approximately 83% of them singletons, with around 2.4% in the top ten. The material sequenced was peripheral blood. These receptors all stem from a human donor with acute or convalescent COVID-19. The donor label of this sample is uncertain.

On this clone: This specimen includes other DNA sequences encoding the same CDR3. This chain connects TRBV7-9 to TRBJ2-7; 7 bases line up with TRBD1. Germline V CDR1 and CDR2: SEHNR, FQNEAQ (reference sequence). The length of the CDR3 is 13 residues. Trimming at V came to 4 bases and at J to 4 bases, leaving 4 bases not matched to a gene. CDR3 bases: TGTGCCAGCAGCTATGGACAGGCTTACGAGCAGTACTTC. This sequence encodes CASSYGQAYEQYF.

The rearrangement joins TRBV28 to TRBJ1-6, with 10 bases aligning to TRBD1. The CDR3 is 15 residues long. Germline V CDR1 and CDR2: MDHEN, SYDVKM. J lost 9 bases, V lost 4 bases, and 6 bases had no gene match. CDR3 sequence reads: CASSSPGTGASPLHF. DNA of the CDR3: TGTGCCAGCAGTTCCCCGGGGACAGGGGCTTCACCCCTCCACTTT.

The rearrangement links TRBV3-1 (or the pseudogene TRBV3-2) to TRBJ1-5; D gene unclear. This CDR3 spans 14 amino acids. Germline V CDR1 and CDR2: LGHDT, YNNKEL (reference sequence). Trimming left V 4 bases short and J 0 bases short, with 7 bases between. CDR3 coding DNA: TGTGCCAGCAGCCCCAACTATAGCAATCAGCCCCAGCATTTT. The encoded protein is CASSPNYSNQPQHF.

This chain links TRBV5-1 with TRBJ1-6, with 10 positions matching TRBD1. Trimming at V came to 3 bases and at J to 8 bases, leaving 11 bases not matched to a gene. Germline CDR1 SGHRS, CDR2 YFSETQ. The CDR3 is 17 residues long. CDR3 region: CASSYDPTGGEDSPLHF. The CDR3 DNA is TGCGCCAGCAGCTACGACCCGACAGGGGGCGAGGATTCACCCCTCCACTTT.

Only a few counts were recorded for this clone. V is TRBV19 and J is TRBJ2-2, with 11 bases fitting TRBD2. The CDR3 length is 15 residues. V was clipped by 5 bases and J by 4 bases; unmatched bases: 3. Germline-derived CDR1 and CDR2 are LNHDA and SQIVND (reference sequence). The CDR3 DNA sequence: TGTGCCAGTAGTCTTGGGACTAGCGGCACCGGGGAGCTGTTTTTT. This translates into CASSLGTSGTGELFF.

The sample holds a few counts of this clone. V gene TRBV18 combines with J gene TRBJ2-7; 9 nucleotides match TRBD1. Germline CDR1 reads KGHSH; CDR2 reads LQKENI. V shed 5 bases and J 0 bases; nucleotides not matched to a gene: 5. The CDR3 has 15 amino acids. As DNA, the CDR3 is TGTGCCAGCTCAGCGGGACAGGGTGCCTCCTACGAGCAGTACTTC. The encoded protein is CASSAGQGASYEQYF.

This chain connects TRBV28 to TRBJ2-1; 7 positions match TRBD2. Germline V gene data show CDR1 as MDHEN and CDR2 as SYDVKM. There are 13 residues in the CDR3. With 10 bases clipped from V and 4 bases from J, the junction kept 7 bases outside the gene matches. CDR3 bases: TGTGCCACCGGGGGGACCCCTTACAATGAGCAGTTCTTC. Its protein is CATGGTPYNEQFF.

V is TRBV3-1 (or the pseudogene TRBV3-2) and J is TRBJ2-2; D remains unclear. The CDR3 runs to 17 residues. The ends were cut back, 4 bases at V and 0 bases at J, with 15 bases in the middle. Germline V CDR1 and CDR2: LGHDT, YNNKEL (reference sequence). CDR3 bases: TGTGCCAGCAGCCGGCAGTTTCAGTTCGCGAACACCGGGGAGCTGTTTTTT. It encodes CASSRQFQFANTGELFF.

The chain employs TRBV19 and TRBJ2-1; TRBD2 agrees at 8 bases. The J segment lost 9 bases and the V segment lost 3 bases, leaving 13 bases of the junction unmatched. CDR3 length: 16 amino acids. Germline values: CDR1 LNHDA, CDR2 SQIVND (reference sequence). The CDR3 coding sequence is TGTGCCAGTAGTATTGGCGGGAGGAGGGTTTCTAGTGAGCAGTTCTTC. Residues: CASSIGGRRVSSEQFF.

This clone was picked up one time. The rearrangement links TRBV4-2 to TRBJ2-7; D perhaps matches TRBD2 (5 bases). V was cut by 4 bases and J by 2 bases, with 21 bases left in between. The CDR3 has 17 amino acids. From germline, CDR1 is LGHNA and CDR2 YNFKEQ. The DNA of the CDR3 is TGTGCCAGCAGCCCAGCAAGTAGGGCGGGCATCACCTACGAGCAGTACTTC. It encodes CASSPASRAGITYEQYF.

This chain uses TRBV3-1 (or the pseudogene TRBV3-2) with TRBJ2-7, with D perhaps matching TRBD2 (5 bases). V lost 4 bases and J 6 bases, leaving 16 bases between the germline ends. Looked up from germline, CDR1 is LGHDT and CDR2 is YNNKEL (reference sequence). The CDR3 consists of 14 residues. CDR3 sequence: CASSPFFEGGEQYF. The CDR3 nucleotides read TGTGCCAGCAGCCCTTTCTTTGAGGGCGGCGAGCAGTACTTC.

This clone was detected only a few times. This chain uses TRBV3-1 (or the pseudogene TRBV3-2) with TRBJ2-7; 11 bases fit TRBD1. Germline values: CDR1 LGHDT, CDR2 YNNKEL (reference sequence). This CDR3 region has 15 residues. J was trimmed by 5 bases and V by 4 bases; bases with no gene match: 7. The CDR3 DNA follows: TGTGCCAGCAGCCCACGGACAGGGGGCATTGACGAGCAGTACTTC. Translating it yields CASSPRTGGIDEQYF.

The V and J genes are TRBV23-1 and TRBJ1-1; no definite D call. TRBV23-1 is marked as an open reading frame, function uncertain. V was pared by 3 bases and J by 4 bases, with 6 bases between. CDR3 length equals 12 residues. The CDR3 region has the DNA TGCGCCAGCAGTCAGAGTCGCACTGAAGCTTTCTTT. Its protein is CASSQSRTEAFF.

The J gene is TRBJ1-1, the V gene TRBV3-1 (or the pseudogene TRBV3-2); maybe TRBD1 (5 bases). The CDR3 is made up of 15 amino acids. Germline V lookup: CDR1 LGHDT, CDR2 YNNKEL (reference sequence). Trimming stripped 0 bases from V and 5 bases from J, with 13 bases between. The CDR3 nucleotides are TGTGCCAGCAGCCAAGAGGGGCCAGGCCAAACTGAAGCTTTCTTT. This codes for CASSQEGPGQTEAFF.

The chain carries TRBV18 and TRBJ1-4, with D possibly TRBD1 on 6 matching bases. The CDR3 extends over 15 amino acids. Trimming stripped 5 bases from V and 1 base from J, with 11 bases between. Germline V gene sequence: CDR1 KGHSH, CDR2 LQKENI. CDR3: CASSTYRETNEKLFF. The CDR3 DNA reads TGTGCCAGCTCAACCTACAGGGAAACTAATGAAAAACTGTTTTTT.

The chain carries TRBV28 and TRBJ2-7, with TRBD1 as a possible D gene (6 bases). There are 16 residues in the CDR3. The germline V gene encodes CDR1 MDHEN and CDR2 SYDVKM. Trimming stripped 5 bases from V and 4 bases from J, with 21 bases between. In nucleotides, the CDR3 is TGTGCCAGCAGTAAAACAGGGTTTTCCCCAAATTACGAGCAGTACTTC. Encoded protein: CASSKTGFSPNYEQYF.

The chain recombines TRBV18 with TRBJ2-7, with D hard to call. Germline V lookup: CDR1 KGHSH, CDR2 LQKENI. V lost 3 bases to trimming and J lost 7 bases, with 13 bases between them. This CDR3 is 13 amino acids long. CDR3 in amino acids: CASSPGYPLEQYF. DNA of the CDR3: TGTGCCAGCTCACCGGGCTACCCCCTAGAGCAGTACTTC.

CDR3 residues: CASRGTGTRFGTDTQYF. The CDR3 DNA is TGTGCCAGTAGGGGGACCGGGACTAGATTCGGCACAGATACGCAGTATTTT. V is TRBV19 and J is TRBJ2-3, with 8 bases identical to TRBD2. V lost 6 bases and J lost 1; bases outside the gene matches: 12. This CDR3 is built from 17 residues. Germline CDR1 and CDR2: LNHDA and SQIVND (reference sequence).